Presented here are 7 T cell receptor beta chains from one specimen sequenced in a study of cytomegalovirus exposure and HLA in healthy donors (dated 2017 in TCRdb). Library preparation used the immunoSEQ multiplex PCR assay. For the multiplex PCR, a mixture combining 60 forward primers for TCR Vbeta segments and 13 reverse primers for TCR Jbeta segments was used. Entries here come from immuneACCESS through TCRdb and include only in-frame sequences with V and J called. Some clones fail to appear in such tables; in the studies checked, an unresolved V gene covers under half of the shortfall, and the cause of the remainder is unknown. The sample table lists 99,000 or so clones, 75% to 80% of them with a count of one. The biggest ten clones account for roughly 5% of the sample. Material for sequencing was PBMCs. The receptors here all came from a man between 60 and 75 years old in good health and CMV-seropositive.

This clone has only a few counts. This chain connects TRBV5-6 to TRBJ1-5; D perhaps matches TRBD1 (6 bases). This CDR3 spans 14 amino acids. Germline V CDR1 and CDR2: SGHDT, YYEEEE. V was shortened by 0 bases and J by 5 bases, with 9 bases between the two germline ends. This CDR3 reads CASSLGTEYQPQHF. CDR3 sequence (DNA): TGTGCCAGCAGCTTGGGGACAGAGTATCAGCCCCAGCATTTT.

CDR3 DNA sequence: TGTGCCAGCAGCTTAGGTGGGGGGGTTCGGGCAGATACGCAGTATTTT. Its protein product is CASSLGGGVRADTQYF. This rearrangement joins TRBV7-9 to TRBJ2-3; 7 nucleotides match TRBD2. V gave up 1 base and J gave up 4 bases; unmatched junction bases: 8. The CDR3 consists of 16 residues. The germline V gene encodes CDR1 SEHNR and CDR2 FQNEAQ (reference sequence).

CDR3 protein: CASRDRDQRGGYTF. DNA for the CDR3: TGTGCCAGCCGGGACAGGGACCAACGAGGTGGCTACACCTTC. The rearrangement uses TRBV6-1 and TRBJ1-2; the match to TRBD1 covers 9 bases. The CDR3 covers 14 residues. CDR1 MNHNS and CDR2 SASEGT come from the germline V gene. Germline trimming cut 8 bases from V and 7 bases from J; bases unmatched to any gene: 11.

The gene calls are TRBV19 and TRBJ2-6; D remains unclear. Germline V gene lookup returns CDR1 LNHDA and CDR2 SQIVND (reference sequence). Deletions cut 6 bases from V and 0 bases from J, with 9 bases between. CDR3 length: 15 amino acids. Written as DNA, the CDR3 is TGTGCCAGTAGCTTAATCAGCTCTGGGGCCAACGTCCTGACTTTC. Its protein is CASSLISSGANVLTF.

J is TRBJ2-5 and V is TRBV10-3; D possibly corresponds to TRBD2 (5 bases). Germline loops: CDR1 ENHRY, CDR2 SYGVKD. V was cut by 4 bases and J by 5 bases, with 17 bases left in between. The CDR3 covers 15 residues. The CDR3 DNA is TGTGCCATCAGTGCCGGGATCGCGAGAGAGGAGACCCAGTACTTC. Translating it yields CAISAGIAREETQYF.

The chain joins TRBV4-1 to TRBJ1-2; D unclear. CDR1 MGHRA and CDR2 YSYEKL come from the germline V gene. Trimming took off 2 bases at V and 7 bases at J, with 23 bases between the two ends. The CDR3 has 17 residues. The CDR3 region has the DNA TGCGCCAGCAGCCAATCTGAAGTGCTACAGAGTCAACGTGGCTACACCTTC. It translates to CASSQSEVLQSQRGYTF.

The V gene is TRBV6-5, the J gene TRBJ1-1; 10 nucleotides align to TRBD1. The CDR3 runs 13 residues. Trimming cost V 6 bases and J 8 bases; bases outside gene matches: 6. Germline CDR1 reads MNHEY; CDR2 reads SVGAGI. The CDR3 sequence: CASSFDRGLEAFF. The CDR3 region has the DNA TGTGCCAGCAGCTTCGACAGGGGGCTGGAAGCTTTCTTT.